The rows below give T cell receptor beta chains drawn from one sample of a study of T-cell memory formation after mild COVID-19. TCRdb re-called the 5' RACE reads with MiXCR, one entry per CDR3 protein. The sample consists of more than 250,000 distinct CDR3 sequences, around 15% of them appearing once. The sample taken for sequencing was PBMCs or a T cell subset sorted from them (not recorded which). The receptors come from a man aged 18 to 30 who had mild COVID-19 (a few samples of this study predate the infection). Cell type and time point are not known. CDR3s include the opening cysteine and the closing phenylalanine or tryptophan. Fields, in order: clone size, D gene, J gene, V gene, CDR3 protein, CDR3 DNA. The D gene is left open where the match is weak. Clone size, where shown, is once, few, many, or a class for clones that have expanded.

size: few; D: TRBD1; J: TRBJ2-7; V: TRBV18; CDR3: CASSPGTGGVEQYF; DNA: TGTGCCAGCTCACCGGGGACAGGGGGCGTCGAGCAGTACTTC
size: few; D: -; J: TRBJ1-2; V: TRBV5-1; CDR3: CASSLDGALGYGYTF; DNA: TGCGCCAGCAGCTTGGACGGTGCCCTCGGCTATGGCTACACCTTC
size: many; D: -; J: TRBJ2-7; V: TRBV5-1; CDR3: CASSLGQSSYEQYF; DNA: TGCGCCAGCAGCTTGGGACAGAGCTCCTACGAGCAGTACTTC
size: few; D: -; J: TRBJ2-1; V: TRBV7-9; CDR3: CASSQRGQRNNEQFF; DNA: TGTGCCAGCAGCCAAAGAGGACAGCGAAACAATGAGCAGTTCTTC
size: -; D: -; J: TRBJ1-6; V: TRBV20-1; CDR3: CSARNRANPYNSPLHF; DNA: TGCAGTGCTAGGAACAGGGCCAATCCCTATAATTCACCCCTCCACTTT
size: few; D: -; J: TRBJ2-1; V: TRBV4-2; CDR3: CASSRSGSGGDNEQFF; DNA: TGTGCCAGCAGCCGATCTGGAAGCGGTGGGGACAATGAGCAGTTCTTC
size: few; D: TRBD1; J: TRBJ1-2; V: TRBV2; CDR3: CASSATGFLYGYTF; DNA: TGTGCCAGCAGCGCGACAGGGTTTCTGTATGGCTACACCTTC
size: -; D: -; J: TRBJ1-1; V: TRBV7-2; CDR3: CFSRVNTEAFF; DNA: TGTTTCAGCAGAGTCAACACTGAAGCTTTCTTT
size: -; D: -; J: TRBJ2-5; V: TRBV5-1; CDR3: CASSLAVGTYKETQYF; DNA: TGCGCCAGCAGCTTGGCCGTGGGAACCTATAAAGAGACCCAGTACTTC
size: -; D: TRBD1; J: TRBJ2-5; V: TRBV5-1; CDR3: CASSASGTGETQYF; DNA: TGCGCCAGCAGCGCGTCCGGGACAGGGGAGACCCAGTACTTC
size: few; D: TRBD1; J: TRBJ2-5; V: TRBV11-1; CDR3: CASSPRQGAQETQYF; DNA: TGTGCCAGCAGCCCGAGACAGGGGGCACAAGAGACCCAGTACTTC
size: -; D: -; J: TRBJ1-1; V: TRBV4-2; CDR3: CASSQGTTEAFF; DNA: TGTGCCAGCAGCCAAGGAACCACTGAAGCTTTCTTT
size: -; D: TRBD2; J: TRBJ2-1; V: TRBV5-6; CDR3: CASSPGAGVTNEQFF; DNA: TGTGCCAGCAGCCCTGGAGCGGGGGTTACCAATGAGCAGTTCTTC
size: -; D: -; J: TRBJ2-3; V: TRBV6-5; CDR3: CASSAGTLTDTQYF; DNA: TGTGCCAGCAGTGCCGGGACTCTCACAGATACGCAGTATTTT
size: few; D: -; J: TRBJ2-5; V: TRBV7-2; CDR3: CASSPNTGGQETQYF; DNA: TGTGCCAGCAGCCCTAATACCGGGGGCCAAGAGACCCAGTACTTC
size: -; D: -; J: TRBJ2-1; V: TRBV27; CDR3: CASSFRGKDEQFF; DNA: TGTGCCAGCAGTTTTAGAGGGAAGGATGAGCAGTTCTTC
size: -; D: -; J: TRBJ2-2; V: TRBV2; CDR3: CASSEASPGELFF; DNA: TGTGCCAGCAGTGAAGCCTCCCCCGGGGAGCTGTTTTTT
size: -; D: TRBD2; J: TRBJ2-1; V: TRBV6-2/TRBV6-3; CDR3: CASSGTSGYNEQFF; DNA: TGTGCCAGCAGTGGGACTAGCGGTTACAATGAGCAGTTCTTC
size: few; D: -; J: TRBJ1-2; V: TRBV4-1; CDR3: CASSQVRRSTNYGYTF; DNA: TGCGCCAGCAGCCAAGTTCGACGGTCGACTAACTATGGCTACACCTTC
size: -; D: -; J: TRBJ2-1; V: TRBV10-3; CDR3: CAISALYNEQFF; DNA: TGTGCCATCAGTGCTCTTTACAATGAGCAGTTCTTC